This TCR beta chain was retrieved from a study of shared clonotypes between healthy human individuals (dated by TCRdb to 2018 to 2021). Regarding the study in general: A couple of women and a few men aged 18 to 49 years were included in the cohort. To increase sequencing depth and limit assay-specific biases, different laboratories used diverse techniques to prepare libraries and sequence TCR repertoires. Per donor, leukapheresis produced somewhere between about 0.8 and 9 billion PBMCs. For each donor, CD4 naive and CD4 memory were each run on three plates, CD8 naive on two plates, and CD8 memory on one plate. Blood TCR repertoires of roughly five healthy adults were deeply sequenced to estimate repertoire size and the extent of clonotype sharing between individuals. Points the paper makes about the study in general: Only blood was sampled, and tissue TCR repertoires likely differ from those in blood. Naive subsets generally had larger estimated clonotype richness than memory subsets did. Compared with non-shared clonotypes, the clonotypes found in all four sorted-subset donors had higher generation probabilities. Rarefaction of sorted-subset datasets indicated incomplete sequencing despite the large sequencing depth. Because the study included only a small number of donors, the genetic and exposure-history diversity represented was limited. Pairwise subsampling indicated that sequencing depth was expected to affect the degree of clonotype sharing among donors. About 5% of naive CD4, 3% to 3.5% of naive CD8, roughly 2.4% of memory CD4, and over 0.35% of memory CD8 clonotypes were shared across several donors.

The CDR3 sequence holds 15 residues, the cysteine and phenylalanine included. The sequence is cut down to CDR3 DNA, 45 bases in frame from base 1. Cut back by 5 bases and 3 bases, the V and J ends lie 16 bases apart. The CDR1 and CDR2 encoded by the germline V gene (reference sequence) are PRHDT and FYEKMQ. TCR CDR3 regions were amplified from genomic DNA by multiplex PCR using the deep immunoSEQ assay. Extracted genomic DNA from each cell subset was distributed evenly across all wells of several immunoSEQ 96-well plates, and each plate was treated as a replicate. For sorted subsets, around 0.2 ug of genomic DNA, equivalent to 25,000 to 35,000 T cell genomes, went into each replicate PCR. Purified libraries were measured with a Qubit 3.0 fluorometer, size-checked on a Bioanalyzer 2100, and measured again with the KAPA Library Quantification kit. Every immunoSEQ 96-well plate was sequenced on a dedicated single-read 150-cycle Illumina NextSeq 550 flow cell. On the study's bioinformatics: Because the immunoSEQ output included only junctional sequences and no quality scores, the filtering could not be the same as the filtering used for full-length reads. To assign V/J genes and CDR3, sequences were annotated using PyIR, a Python wrapper for IgBLAST v1.9, with IMGT germline references. Any read was removed if the V/J assignment was weak (E-value above 1e-6), the CDR3 was missing, or the read contained stop codons, out-of-frame junctions, or ambiguous translated residues. V3J clonotypes were defined by identical inferred V gene, J gene, and CDR3 amino acid sequence. To compute the percentage overlap between repertoires, the number of shared unique clonotypes was divided by the size of the smaller repertoire. Repertoire richness was assessed with RTK rarefaction, the Chao1 estimator, and Recon v2.1 estimates of unobserved clonotypes. OLGA was used to compute generation probabilities for all TCRbeta clonotypes that the gDNA method yielded from a few donors. TCRdb provides this immuneACCESS table in a form limited to in-frame rearrangements. Some clones are lacking; in checked studies, under half of them reflect an unresolved V gene, and why the rest are absent is not known. The DNA gave D and trimming, while V, J and clone size come from that table. In all, the sample holds millions of clones, and about 92% of those were seen once. Roughly 1.8% of the sample is taken by the ten largest.

As concerns this clone: The clone's antigen remains unknown. There are no base qualities to consult, and no much larger clone falls within one base.

CD8 naive samples consisted of CD45RO-negative cells that were positively selected for CCR7, yielding a CD45RA+CCR7+ population without TemRA cells. Healthy HIV-negative adults with no recently reported acute infections or vaccinations were included as donors. Every donor was a Caucasian adult residing in Nashville, Tennessee, USA. Blood was obtained by leukapheresis, after which PBMCs were separated by Ficoll-Histopaque density gradient centrifugation and cryopreserved in liquid nitrogen vapor phase. Purity and quantity of every magnetically sorted T cell population were checked by analytical flow cytometry. From each sorted fraction, genomic DNA was isolated and quantified by UV absorbance on a Nanodrop 2000c.

Material for sequencing was naive CD8+ T cells from PBMCs. Sample cell subset or site, as interpreted from the label and publication: CD45RA+CCR7+. This sequence originates from a man between 18 and 35 years old in good health. Some clones in this sample may be carry-over from other donors' samples. The chain links TRBV13 with TRBJ1-1; a confident D gene designation cannot be given. The CDR3 corresponds to CASSPLRDGDTEAFF. In nucleotides, the sequence is TGTGCCAGCAGCCCCCTTCGGGATGGGGACACTGAAGCTTTCTTT.